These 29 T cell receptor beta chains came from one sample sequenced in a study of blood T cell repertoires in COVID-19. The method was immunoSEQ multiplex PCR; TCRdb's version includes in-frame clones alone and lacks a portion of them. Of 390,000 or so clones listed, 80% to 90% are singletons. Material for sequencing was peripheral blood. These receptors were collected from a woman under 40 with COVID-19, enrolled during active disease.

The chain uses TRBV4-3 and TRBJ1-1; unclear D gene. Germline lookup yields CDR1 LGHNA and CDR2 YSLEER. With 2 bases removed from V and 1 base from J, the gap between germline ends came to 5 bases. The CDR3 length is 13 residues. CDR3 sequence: CASSQTANTEAFF. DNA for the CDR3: TGCGCCAGCAGCCAAACAGCGAACACTGAAGCTTTCTTT.

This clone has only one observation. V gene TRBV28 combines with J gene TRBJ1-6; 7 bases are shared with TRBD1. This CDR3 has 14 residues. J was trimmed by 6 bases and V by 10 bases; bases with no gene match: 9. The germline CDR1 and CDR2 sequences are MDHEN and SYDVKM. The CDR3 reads CANAETGTNSPLHF. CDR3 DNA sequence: TGTGCCAACGCCGAGACAGGGACTAATTCACCCCTCCACTTT. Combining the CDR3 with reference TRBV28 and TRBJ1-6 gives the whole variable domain DVKVTQSSRYLVKRTGEKVFLECVQDMDHENMFWYRQDPGLGLRLIYFSYDVKMKEKGDIPEGYSVSREKKERFSLILESASTNQTSMYLCANAETGTNSPLHFGNGTRLTVT.

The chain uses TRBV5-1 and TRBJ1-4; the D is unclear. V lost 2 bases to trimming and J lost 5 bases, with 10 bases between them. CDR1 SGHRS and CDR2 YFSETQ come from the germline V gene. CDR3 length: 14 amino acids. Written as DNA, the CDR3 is TGCGCCAGCAGCTTCCAGAACCAAAATGAAAAACTGTTTTTT. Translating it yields CASSFQNQNEKLFF. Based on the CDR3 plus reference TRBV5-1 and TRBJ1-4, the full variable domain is KAGVTQTPRYLIKTRGQQVTLSCSPISGHRSVSWYQQTPGQGLQFLFEYFSETQRNKGNFPGRFSGRQFSNSRSEMNVSTLELGDSALYLCASSFQNQNEKLFFGSGTQLSVL.

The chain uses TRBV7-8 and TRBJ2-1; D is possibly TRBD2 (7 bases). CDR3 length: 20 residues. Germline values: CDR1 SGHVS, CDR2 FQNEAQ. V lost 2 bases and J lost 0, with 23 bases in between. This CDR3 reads CASSLSWGLADPSSYNEQFF. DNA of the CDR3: TGTGCCAGCAGCTTAAGTTGGGGGCTAGCGGACCCTAGCTCCTACAATGAGCAGTTCTTC.

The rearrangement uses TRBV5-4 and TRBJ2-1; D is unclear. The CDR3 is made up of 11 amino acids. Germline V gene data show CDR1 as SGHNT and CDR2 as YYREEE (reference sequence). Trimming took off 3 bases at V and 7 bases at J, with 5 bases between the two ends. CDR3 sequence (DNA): TGTGCCAGCAGCTCTAGGAATGAGCAGTTCTTC. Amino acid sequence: CASSSRNEQFF. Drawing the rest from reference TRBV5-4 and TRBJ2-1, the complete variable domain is ETGVTQSPTHLIKTRGQQVTLRCSSQSGHNTVSWYQQALGQGPQFIFQYYREEENGRGNFPPRFSGLQFPNYSSELNVNALELDDSALYLCASSSRNEQFFGPGTRLTVL.

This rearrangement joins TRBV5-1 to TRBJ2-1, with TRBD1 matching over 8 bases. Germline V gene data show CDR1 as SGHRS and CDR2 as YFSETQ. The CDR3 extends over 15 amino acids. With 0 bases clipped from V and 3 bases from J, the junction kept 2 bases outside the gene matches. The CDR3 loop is CASSLGQGIYNEQFF. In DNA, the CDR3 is TGCGCCAGCAGCTTGGGACAGGGGATCTACAATGAGCAGTTCTTC.

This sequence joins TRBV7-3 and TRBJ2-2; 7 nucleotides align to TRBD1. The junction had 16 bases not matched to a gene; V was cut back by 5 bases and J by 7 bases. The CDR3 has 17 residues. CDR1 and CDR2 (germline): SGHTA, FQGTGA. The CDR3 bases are TGTGCCAGCAGCCACCTTACCGGGCAGGGGGTTGGCGGGGAGCTGTTTTTT. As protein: CASSHLTGQGVGGELFF. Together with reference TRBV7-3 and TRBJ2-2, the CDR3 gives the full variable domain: GAGVSQTPSNKVTEKGKYVELRCDPISGHTALYWYRQSLGQGPEFLIYFQGTGAADDSGLPNDRFFAVRPEGSVSTLKIQRTERGDSAVYLCASSHLTGQGVGGELFFGEGSRLTVL.

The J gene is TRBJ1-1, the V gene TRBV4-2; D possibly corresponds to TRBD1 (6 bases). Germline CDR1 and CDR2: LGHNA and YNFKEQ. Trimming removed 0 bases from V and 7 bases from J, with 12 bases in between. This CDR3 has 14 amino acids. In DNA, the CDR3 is TGTGCCAGCAGCCAAGATATGGGGGCCGGTGAAGCTTTCTTT. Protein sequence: CASSQDMGAGEAFF.

The CDR3 loop reads CASSLGTSYYEQFF. DNA of the CDR3: TGTGCCAGCAGTTTAGGGACTAGTTACTATGAGCAGTTCTTC. This sequence joins TRBV28 and TRBJ2-1; TRBD2 agrees at 8 bases. V lost 2 bases and J lost 8; bases outside the gene matches: 5. Germline V gene lookup returns CDR1 MDHEN and CDR2 SYDVKM. The CDR3 consists of 14 residues.

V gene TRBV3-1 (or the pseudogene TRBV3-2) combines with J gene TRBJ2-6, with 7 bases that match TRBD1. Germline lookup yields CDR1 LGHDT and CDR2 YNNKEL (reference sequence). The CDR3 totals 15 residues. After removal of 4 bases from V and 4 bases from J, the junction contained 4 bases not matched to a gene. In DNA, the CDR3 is TGTGCCAGCAGCCTGACAGGGACCGGGGCCAACGTCCTGACTTTC. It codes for CASSLTGTGANVLTF.

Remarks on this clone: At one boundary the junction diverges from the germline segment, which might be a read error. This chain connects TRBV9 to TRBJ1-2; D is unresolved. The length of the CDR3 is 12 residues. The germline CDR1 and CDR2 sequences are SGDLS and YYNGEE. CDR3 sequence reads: CASSVPLNREVF. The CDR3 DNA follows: TGTGCCAGCAGCGTACCCTTAAACCGGGAAGTCTTC.

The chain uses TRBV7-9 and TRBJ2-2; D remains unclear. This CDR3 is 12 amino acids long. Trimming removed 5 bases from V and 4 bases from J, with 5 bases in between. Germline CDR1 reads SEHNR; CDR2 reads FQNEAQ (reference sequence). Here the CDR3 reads CASSHSTGELFF. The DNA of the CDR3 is TGTGCCAGCAGCCACAGCACCGGGGAGCTGTTTTTT.

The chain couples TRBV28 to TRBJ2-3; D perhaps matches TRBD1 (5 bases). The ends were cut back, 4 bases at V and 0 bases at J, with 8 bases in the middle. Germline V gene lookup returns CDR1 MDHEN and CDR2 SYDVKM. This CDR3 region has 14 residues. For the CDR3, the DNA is TGTGCCAGCAGTTCCAGGGCCAGCACAGATACGCAGTATTTT. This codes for CASSSRASTDTQYF.

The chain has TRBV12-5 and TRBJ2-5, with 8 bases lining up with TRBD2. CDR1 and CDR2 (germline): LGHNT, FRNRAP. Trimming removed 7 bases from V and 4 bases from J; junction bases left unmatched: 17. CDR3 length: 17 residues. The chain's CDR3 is CASAIFGAGGRGETQYF. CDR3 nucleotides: TGTGCTAGTGCCATTTTTGGGGCGGGAGGCCGCGGAGAGACCCAGTACTTC.

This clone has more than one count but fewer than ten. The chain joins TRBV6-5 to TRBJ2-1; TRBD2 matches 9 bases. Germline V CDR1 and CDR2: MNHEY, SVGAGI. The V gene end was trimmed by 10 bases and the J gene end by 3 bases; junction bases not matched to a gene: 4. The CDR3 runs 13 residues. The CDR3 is CATASGIYNEQFF. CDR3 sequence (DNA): TGTGCCACCGCTAGCGGGATCTACAATGAGCAGTTCTTC.

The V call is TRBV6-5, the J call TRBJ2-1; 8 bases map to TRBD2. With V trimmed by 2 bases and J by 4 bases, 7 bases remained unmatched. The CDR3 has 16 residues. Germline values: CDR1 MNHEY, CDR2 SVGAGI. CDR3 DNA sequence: TGTGCCAGCAGTTACGGTTACAGCGGGAGTTACAATGAGCAGTTCTTC. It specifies CASSYGYSGSYNEQFF.

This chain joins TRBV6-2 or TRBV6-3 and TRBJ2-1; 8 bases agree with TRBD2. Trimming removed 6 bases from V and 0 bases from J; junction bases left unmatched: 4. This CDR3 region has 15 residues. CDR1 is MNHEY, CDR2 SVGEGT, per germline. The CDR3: CASSRSGISYNEQFF. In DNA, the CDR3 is TGTGCCAGCAGCCGTAGCGGGATCTCCTACAATGAGCAGTTCTTC.

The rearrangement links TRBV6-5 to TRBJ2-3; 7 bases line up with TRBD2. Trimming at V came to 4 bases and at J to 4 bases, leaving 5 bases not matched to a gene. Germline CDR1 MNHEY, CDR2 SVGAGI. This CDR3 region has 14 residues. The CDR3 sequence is CASSWGGESDTQYF. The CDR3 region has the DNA TGTGCCAGCAGTTGGGGGGGGGAGTCAGATACGCAGTATTTT.

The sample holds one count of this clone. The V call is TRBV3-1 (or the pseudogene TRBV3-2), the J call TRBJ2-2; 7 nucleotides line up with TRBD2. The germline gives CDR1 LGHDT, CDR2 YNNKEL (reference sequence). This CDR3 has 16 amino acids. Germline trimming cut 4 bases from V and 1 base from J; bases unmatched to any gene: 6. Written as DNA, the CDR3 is TGTGCCAGCAGCCCGAGGGGCGGGAGGAACACCGGGGAGCTGTTTTTT. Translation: CASSPRGGRNTGELFF.

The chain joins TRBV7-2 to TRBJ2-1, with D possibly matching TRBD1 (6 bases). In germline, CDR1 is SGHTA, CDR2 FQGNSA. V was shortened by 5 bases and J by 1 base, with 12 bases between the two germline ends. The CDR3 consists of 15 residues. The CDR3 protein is CASSLGAASYNEQFF. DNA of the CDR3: TGTGCCAGCAGCCTGGGGGCAGCGTCCTACAATGAGCAGTTCTTC.

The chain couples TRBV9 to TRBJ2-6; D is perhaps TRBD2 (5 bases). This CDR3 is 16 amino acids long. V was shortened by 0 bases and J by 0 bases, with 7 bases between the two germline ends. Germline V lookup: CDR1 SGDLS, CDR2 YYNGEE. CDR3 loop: CASSVERGSGANVLTF. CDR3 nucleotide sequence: TGTGCCAGCAGCGTAGAACGGGGCTCTGGGGCCAACGTCCTGACTTTC.

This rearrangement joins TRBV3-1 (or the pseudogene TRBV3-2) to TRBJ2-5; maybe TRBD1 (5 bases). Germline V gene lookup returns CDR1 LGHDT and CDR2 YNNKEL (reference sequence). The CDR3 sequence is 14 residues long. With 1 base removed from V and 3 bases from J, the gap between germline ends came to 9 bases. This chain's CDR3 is CASSQVSREETQYF. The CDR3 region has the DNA TGTGCCAGCAGCCAAGTATCCAGGGAAGAGACCCAGTACTTC.

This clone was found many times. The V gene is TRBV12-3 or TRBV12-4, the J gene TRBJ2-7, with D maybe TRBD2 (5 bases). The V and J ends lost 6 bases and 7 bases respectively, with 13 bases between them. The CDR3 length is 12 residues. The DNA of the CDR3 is TGTGCCAGCAGCCACGGAGGATTAGAGCAGTACTTC. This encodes CASSHGGLEQYF.

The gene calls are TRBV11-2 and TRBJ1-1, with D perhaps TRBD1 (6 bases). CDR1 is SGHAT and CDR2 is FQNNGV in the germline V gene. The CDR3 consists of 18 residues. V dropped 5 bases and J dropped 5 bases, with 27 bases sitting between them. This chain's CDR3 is CASSRRAPGHQRRTEAFF. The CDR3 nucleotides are TGTGCCAGCAGCCGAAGAGCTCCGGGACATCAAAGGAGAACTGAAGCTTTCTTT.

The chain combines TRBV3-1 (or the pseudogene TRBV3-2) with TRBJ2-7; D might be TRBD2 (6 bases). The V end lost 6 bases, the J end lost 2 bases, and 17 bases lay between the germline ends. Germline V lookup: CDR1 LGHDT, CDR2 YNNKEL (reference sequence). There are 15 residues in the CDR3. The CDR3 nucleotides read TGTGCCAGCAGTTCCCGCGGGACTTGGACCTACGAGCAGTACTTC. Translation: CASSSRGTWTYEQYF.

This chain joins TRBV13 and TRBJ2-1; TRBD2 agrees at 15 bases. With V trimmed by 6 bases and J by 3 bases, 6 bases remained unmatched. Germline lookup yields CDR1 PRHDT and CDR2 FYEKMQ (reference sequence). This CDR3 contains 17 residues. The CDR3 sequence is CASSPGTSGRNYNEQFF. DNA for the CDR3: TGTGCCAGCAGTCCCGGGACTAGCGGGAGGAACTACAATGAGCAGTTCTTC.

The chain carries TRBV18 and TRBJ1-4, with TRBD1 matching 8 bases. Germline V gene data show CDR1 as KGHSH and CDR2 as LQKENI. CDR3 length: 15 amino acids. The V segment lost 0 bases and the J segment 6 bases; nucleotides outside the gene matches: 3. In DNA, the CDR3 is TGTGCCAGCTCACCACCCGGGACAGGATATGAAAAACTGTTTTTT. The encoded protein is CASSPPGTGYEKLFF.

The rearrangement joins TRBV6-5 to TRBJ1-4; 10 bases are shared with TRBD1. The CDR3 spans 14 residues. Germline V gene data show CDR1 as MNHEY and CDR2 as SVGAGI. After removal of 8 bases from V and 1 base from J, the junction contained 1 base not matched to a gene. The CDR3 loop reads CASGTGETNEKLFF. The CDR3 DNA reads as TGTGCCAGCGGGACAGGGGAAACTAATGAAAAACTGTTTTTT.

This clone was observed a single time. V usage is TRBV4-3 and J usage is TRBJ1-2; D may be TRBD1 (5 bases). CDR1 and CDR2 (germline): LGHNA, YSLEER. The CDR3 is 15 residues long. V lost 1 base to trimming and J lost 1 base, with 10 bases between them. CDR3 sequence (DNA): TGCGCCAGCAGCCAAGCCTCGGGGGGTAACTATGGCTACACCTTC. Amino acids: CASSQASGGNYGYTF.